The rows below give T cell receptor beta chains drawn from one sample of a study of regulatory T cells in long-lasting Graves disease. TCRdb recomputed calls from the multiplex PCR reads with MiXCR, one row per CDR3 protein. The table records a few hundred thousand distinct CDR3 sequences, 10% to 15% of them present only once. These records were also assigned to another study, of T cells in Graves' hyperthyroidism and ophthalmopathy.

The source material was peripheral blood mononuclear cells (PBMCs), sampled at new diagnosis, from a patient treated with antithyroid drugs. Source of these receptors: a young woman with Graves disease. The CDR3 runs from the conserved cysteine through the conserved F or W. The order of the fields is V gene, J gene, D gene, clone size, CDR3 protein, CDR3 DNA. D genes are given only for firm matches. Size is omitted from some rows. Given values are once, few, many or a class for expanded clones.

>TRBV11-2|TRBJ2-5|NA|many
CASTPSLGGDQETQYF
TGTGCCAGCACCCCCTCGCTGGGGGGAGACCAAGAGACCCAGTACTTC
>TRBV24-1|TRBJ2-3|NA|many
CATSDLIGGHGADTQYF
TGTGCCACCAGTGATTTGATCGGCGGACATGGGGCAGATACGCAGTATTTT
>TRBV5-1|TRBJ2-1|TRBD2|many
CASGLAGANEQFF
TGCGCCAGCGGACTAGCGGGGGCCAATGAGCAGTTCTTC
>TRBV6-2/TRBV6-3|TRBJ2-1|NA|few
CASREVGPYNEQFF
TGTGCCAGCAGAGAAGTGGGGCCCTACAATGAGCAGTTCTTC
>TRBV5-8|TRBJ1-5|TRBD1|few
CASSLGTGLGNQPQHF
TGTGCCAGCAGCTTAGGGACAGGGCTGGGAAATCAGCCCCAGCATTTT
>TRBV28|TRBJ2-5|NA|many
CASSDRSGQTQYF
TGTGCCAGCAGTGACCGTTCTGGACAGACCCAGTACTTC
>TRBV5-6|TRBJ2-3|TRBD1|few
CASSLFLTGGPDTQYF
TGTGCCAGCAGCTTGTTTTTGACAGGGGGACCAGATACGCAGTATTTT
>TRBV7-9|TRBJ2-1|TRBD2|NA
CASSLYRGAGVSGQFF
TGTGCCAGCAGCTTATATCGGGGAGCGGGAGTCTCGGGGCAGTTCTTC
>TRBV12-3/TRBV12-4|TRBJ2-5|NA|many
CASRRYQETQYF
TGTGCCAGCAGGAGGTACCAAGAGACCCAGTACTTC
>TRBV6-1|TRBJ1-5|NA|few
CASSDDQILSNQPQHF
TGTGCCAGCAGTGATGACCAAATATTGAGCAATCAGCCCCAGCATTTT
>TRBV12-5|TRBJ2-1|TRBD2|NA
CASWEGSYNEQFF
TGTGCTAGTTGGGAGGGCTCCTACAATGAGCAGTTCTTC
>TRBV3-1|TRBJ1-1|NA|many
CASARGAGAEAFF
TGTGCCAGCGCCAGGGGCGCGGGGGCTGAAGCTTTCTTT
>TRBV6-5|TRBJ2-5|NA|many
CASSSLVEIQETQYF
TGTGCCAGCAGTTCCTTAGTGGAGATACAAGAGACCCAGTACTTC
>TRBV7-8|TRBJ1-1|NA|many
CASSLATRYTEAFF
TGTGCCAGCAGCTTAGCCACCCGCTACACTGAAGCTTTCTTT
>TRBV5-1|TRBJ2-2|NA|many
CASSRMNGELFF
TGCGCCAGCAGCCGAATGAACGGGGAGCTGTTTTTT
>TRBV2|TRBJ2-4|NA|many
CASRPQGTDIQYF
TGTGCCAGCCGACCTCAGGGGACGGACATTCAGTACTTC
>TRBV29-1|TRBJ1-2|NA|many
CSVVMGRGYTF
TGCAGCGTTGTCATGGGGCGTGGCTACACCTTC
>TRBV7-8|TRBJ2-5|NA|many
CASSFWASIETQYF
TGTGCCAGCAGCTTCTGGGCTAGCATAGAGACCCAGTACTTC
>TRBV5-1|TRBJ2-3|NA|many
CASSLVSGDTQYF
TGCGCCAGCAGCTTGGTCTCGGGAGATACGCAGTATTTT
>TRBV27|TRBJ2-7|TRBD2|many
CASRSIGAGELHEQYF
TGTGCCAGCAGGAGCATTGGGGCGGGAGAGCTCCACGAGCAGTACTTC
>TRBV6-1|TRBJ1-5|TRBD1|many
CASSGHRDRGPQPQHF
TGTGCCAGCAGTGGACACCGGGACAGGGGGCCTCAGCCCCAGCATTTT
>TRBV2|TRBJ1-1|NA|many
CASSPLMNTEAFF
TGTGCCAGCAGTCCCCTCATGAACACTGAAGCTTTCTTT
>TRBV29-1|TRBJ2-1|TRBD2|many
CSVASGSSYNEQFF
TGCAGCGTTGCTAGCGGGAGCTCCTACAATGAGCAGTTCTTC
>TRBV10-3|TRBJ2-2|NA|few
CAIPSGPQNTGELFF
TGTGCCATCCCCTCGGGCCCGCAGAACACCGGGGAGCTGTTTTTT
>TRBV7-8|TRBJ1-5|NA|many
CASSTTGPDQPQHF
TGTGCCAGCAGCACCACAGGGCCGGATCAGCCCCAGCATTTT
>TRBV3-1|TRBJ2-2|NA|many
CASSFSGLNTGELFF
TGTGCCAGCAGTTTTAGCGGACTTAACACCGGGGAGCTGTTTTTT
>TRBV27|TRBJ1-6|NA|many
CAGYPTSGLRYNSPLHF
TGTGCCGGGTACCCCACGTCGGGACTTCGCTATAATTCACCCCTCCACTTT
>TRBV6-1|TRBJ1-1|NA|many
CASSSDAHTEAFF
TGTGCCAGCAGCTCGGACGCACACACTGAAGCTTTCTTT
>TRBV20-1|TRBJ2-5|TRBD2|many
CSARPLSGGQETQYF
TGCAGTGCTAGACCTCTTAGCGGGGGGCAAGAGACCCAGTACTTC
>TRBV6-2/TRBV6-3|TRBJ2-2|TRBD2|few
CASSSPTSGKDTGELFF
TGTGCCAGCAGCTCCCCGACTAGCGGGAAGGACACCGGGGAGCTGTTTTTT
>TRBV7-9|TRBJ2-2|TRBD1|few
CASSSETGATGELFF
TGTGCCAGCAGCTCAGAGACAGGGGCCACCGGGGAGCTGTTTTTT
>TRBV15|TRBJ1-5|NA|many
CATSRDLPLTGWYGLPQHF
TGTGCCACCAGCAGAGATCTTCCTCTCACGGGATGGTACGGCCTGCCCCAGCATTTT
>TRBV6-5|TRBJ1-1|NA|many
CASSYSDAGGAEAFF
TGTGCCAGCAGTTACTCGGACGCAGGAGGGGCTGAAGCTTTCTTT
>TRBV6-1|TRBJ2-7|TRBD2|many
CASSYGGAFYEQYF
TGTGCCAGCTCTTACGGGGGGGCCTTCTACGAGCAGTACTTC
>TRBV12-3/TRBV12-4|TRBJ1-6|NA|NA
CASRPPGGSPLHF
TGTGCCAGCAGACCGCCCGGGGGGTCACCCCTCCACTTT
>TRBV4-3|TRBJ1-4|NA|few
CASSQTRGFNEKLFF
TGCGCCAGCAGCCAAACCAGGGGTTTCAATGAAAAACTGTTTTTT
>TRBV5-1|TRBJ1-2|NA|NA
CASFRDGYGYTF
TGCGCCAGCTTCCGGGACGGCTATGGCTACACCTTC
>TRBV7-3|TRBJ2-3|TRBD1|many
CASSTRGTGRPDTQYF
TGTGCCAGCAGCACCCGAGGGACAGGGAGGCCAGATACGCAGTATTTT
>TRBV7-2|TRBJ1-4|NA|many
CASRPQAEEKLFF
TGTGCCAGCCGCCCCCAAGCGGAAGAAAAACTGTTTTTT
>TRBV2|TRBJ2-5|NA|many
CASRRQHQETQYF
TGTGCCAGCAGGCGGCAGCACCAAGAGACCCAGTACTTC
>TRBV18|TRBJ1-4|NA|many
CASSPRAANEKLFF
TGCGCCAGCAGCCCTCGGGCAGCCAATGAAAAACTGTTTTTT